The 27 T cell receptor beta chains in this list originate from one sample, sequenced in a study of cytomegalovirus exposure and HLA in healthy donors. The study ran its PCR with 60 Vbeta and 13 Jbeta primers. The table came from immunoSEQ multiplex PCR; TCRdb's copy has only in-frame clones and leaves some out. The data show hundreds of thousands of clones, about three quarters seen once. Sequencing used PBMCs. The source is a man aged 40-49 years in good health and CMV-seronegative.

The J gene is TRBJ1-4, the V gene TRBV4-1, with unresolved D. V gave up 4 bases and J gave up 8 bases, with 23 bases separating them. This CDR3 spans 17 amino acids. Germline V CDR1 and CDR2: MGHRA, YSYEKL. The CDR3 here is CASSPRAAEELMEKLFF. CDR3 coding DNA: TGCGCCAGCAGCCCCCGGGCAGCGGAAGAACTGATGGAAAAACTGTTTTTT.

V is TRBV19 and J is TRBJ1-1; 8 bases align to TRBD1. V was clipped by 7 bases and J by 5 bases; unmatched bases: 9. This CDR3 region has 14 residues. CDR1 LNHDA and CDR2 SQIVND come from the germline V gene (reference sequence). Here the CDR3 reads CASNRGQGDTEAFF. As DNA, the CDR3 is TGTGCCAGTAACCGAGGACAGGGAGATACTGAAGCTTTCTTT. Using reference TRBV19 and TRBJ1-1 for the parts outside the CDR3, the full variable domain is DGGITQSPKYLFRKEGQNVTLSCEQNLNHDAMYWYRQDPGQGLRLIYYSQIVNDFQKGDIAEGYSVSREKKESFPLTVTSAQKNPTAFYLCASNRGQGDTEAFFGQGTRLTVV.

V is TRBV4-1 and J is TRBJ2-2; 7 positions agree with TRBD1. Germline V CDR1 and CDR2: MGHRA, YSYEKL. CDR3 length equals 16 residues. The junction had 1 base not matched to a gene; V was cut back by 0 bases and J by 0 bases. This CDR3 reads CASSQDGTANTGELFF. In DNA form, the CDR3 reads TGCGCCAGCAGCCAAGATGGGACAGCGAACACCGGGGAGCTGTTTTTT.

This clone was detected a few times. The chain recombines TRBV27 with TRBJ2-7, with TRBD2 as a possible D gene (5 bases). This CDR3 is built from 15 residues. The germline V and J ends were trimmed by 7 bases and 2 bases, with 18 bases remaining between them. In germline, CDR1 is MNHEY, CDR2 SMNVEV (reference sequence). CDR3 protein: CASKLYPGIAYEQYF. CDR3 coding DNA: TGTGCCAGCAAGTTATACCCGGGAATTGCCTACGAGCAGTACTTC.

V is TRBV5-6 and J is TRBJ1-6; TRBD1 might be the D (5 bases). Germline V gene data show CDR1 as SGHDT and CDR2 as YYEEEE. The CDR3 sequence is 15 residues long. Trimming took off 4 bases at V and 9 bases at J, with 17 bases between the two ends. The CDR3 DNA reads as TGTGCCAGCAGCCCCCGACAGAGGCGCGGTTCACCCCTCCACTTT. It translates to CASSPRQRRGSPLHF. Full variable domain (outside the CDR3, taken from reference TRBV5-6 and TRBJ1-6): DAGVTQSPTHLIKTRGQQVTLRCSPKSGHDTVSWYQQALGQGPQFIFQYYEEEERQRGNFPDRFSGHQFPNYSSELNVNALLLGDSALYLCASSPRQRRGSPLHFGNGTRLTVT.

This chain's CDR3 is CASSPGSSGSLAGTDTQYF. The CDR3 DNA reads as TGTGCCAGCTCTCCGGGGTCTAGCGGGAGCCTCGCTGGCACAGATACGCAGTATTTT. V gene TRBV18 combines with J gene TRBJ2-3; 10 nucleotides agree with TRBD2. CDR3 length equals 19 residues. With V trimmed by 6 bases and J by 1 base, 16 bases remained unmatched. Looked up from germline, CDR1 is KGHSH and CDR2 is LQKENI.

The chain combines TRBV28 with TRBJ2-1; 11 bases map to TRBD2. The CDR3 runs 16 residues. Trimming cost V 1 base and J 9 bases; bases outside gene matches: 8. Germline CDR1 and CDR2: MDHEN and SYDVKM. The CDR3 spells CASSLSKLAGVTEQFF. The CDR3 DNA reads as TGTGCCAGCAGTTTATCGAAACTAGCGGGAGTTACTGAGCAGTTCTTC.

The genes are TRBV5-6 and TRBJ2-5, with D possibly being TRBD1 (5 bases). The J call is in doubt because the DNA end fits TRBJ2-7 better. Germline CDR1 SGHDT, CDR2 YYEEEE. The CDR3 consists of 15 residues. In DNA form, the CDR3 reads TGTGCCAGCAGCTTGCTCGCATCAGGGTTTGGCGAGCAGTACTTC. The encoded protein is CASSLLASGFGEQYF.

V gene TRBV5-4 combines with J gene TRBJ1-3, with a tentative D call TRBD1 (5 bases). The germline V gene has CDR1 SGHNT and CDR2 YYREEE (reference sequence). The CDR3 contains 15 residues. V was clipped by 4 bases and J by 0 bases, with 11 bases between them. CDR3: CASSTGGISGNTIYF. The CDR3 DNA reads TGTGCCAGCAGCACGGGGGGTATCTCTGGAAACACCATATATTTT.

V is TRBV9 and J is TRBJ2-1, with 10 positions matching TRBD1. The CDR3 is 15 residues long. Germline-derived CDR1 and CDR2 are SGDLS and YYNGEE. V was clipped by 3 bases and J by 10 bases; unmatched bases: 10. DNA for the CDR3: TGTGCCAGCAGCGCGACAGGGGGCCACTTTAGGGAGCAGTTCTTC. This codes for CASSATGGHFREQFF.

The CDR3 here is CAISPRTVLTMMNTEAFF. CDR3 coding DNA: TGTGCCATCAGTCCTCGGACAGTGTTGACAATGATGAACACTGAAGCTTTCTTT. This sequence joins TRBV10-3 and TRBJ1-1, with D possibly TRBD1 on 6 matching bases. In germline, CDR1 is ENHRY, CDR2 SYGVKD. V lost 5 bases and J lost 0, with 22 bases in between. The CDR3 contains 18 residues.

This clone was detected only once. The rearrangement joins TRBV7-3 to TRBJ1-2; D unresolved. Germline V gene sequence: CDR1 SGHTA, CDR2 FQGTGA. The CDR3 has 13 residues. The V end lost 6 bases, the J end lost 2 bases, and 10 bases lay between the germline ends. The CDR3 reads CASSPTGNYGYTF. CDR3 sequence (DNA): TGTGCCAGCAGTCCGACTGGGAACTATGGCTACACCTTC.

The chain recombines TRBV4-1 with TRBJ2-7; a possible D gene is TRBD2 (5 bases). The CDR3 is made up of 16 amino acids. Germline V gene sequence: CDR1 MGHRA, CDR2 YSYEKL. The V end was cut by 4 bases, the J end by 4 bases, with 20 bases between. In DNA, the CDR3 is TGCGCCAGCAGCCCGAGAAAAGGGCTAGCCGATTACGAGCAGTACTTC. Translating gives CASSPRKGLADYEQYF.

The genes are TRBV6-4 and TRBJ2-1; 14 nucleotides match TRBD2. V shed 6 bases and J 7 bases; nucleotides not matched to a gene: 2. The CDR3 is 14 residues long. Germline lookup yields CDR1 MRHNA and CDR2 SNTAGT. The CDR3 DNA follows: TGTGCCAGCAGCGGACTAGCGGGAGGTAATGAGCAGTTCTTC. Protein: CASSGLAGGNEQFF.

The rearrangement joins TRBV5-4 to TRBJ2-7, with TRBD2 matching over 10 bases. The junction had 7 bases not matched to a gene; V was cut back by 4 bases and J by 0 bases. From germline, CDR1 is SGHNT and CDR2 YYREEE (reference sequence). The CDR3 length is 16 residues. The CDR3 bases are TGTGCCAGCAGCACCAGCTTAGCGGGAGGCTCCTACGAGCAGTACTTC. This codes for CASSTSLAGGSYEQYF.

There are a few counts of this clone. This chain connects TRBV18 to TRBJ1-1, with D possibly being TRBD1 (5 bases). Per germline, CDR1 KGHSH and CDR2 LQKENI. The CDR3 runs to 13 residues. V was pared by 1 base and J by 8 bases, with 11 bases between. DNA of the CDR3: TGTGCCAGCTCACCACGTGGAGGGGACGAAGCTTTCTTT. Its protein product is CASSPRGGDEAFF.

The chain is built from TRBV9 and TRBJ2-2; possibly TRBD1 for D (7 bases). V shed 6 bases and J shed 5 bases, with 8 bases lying between them. The CDR3 totals 12 residues. The germline V gene encodes CDR1 SGDLS and CDR2 YYNGEE. The chain's CDR3 is CASTGGTGELFF. CDR3 nucleotides: TGTGCCAGCACAGGGGGGACCGGGGAGCTGTTTTTT. Variable domain in full (rest from reference TRBV9 and TRBJ2-2): DSGVTQTPKHLITATGQRVTLRCSPRSGDLSVYWYQQSLDQGLQFLIQYYNGEERAKGNILERFSAQQFPDLHSELNLSSLELGDSALYFCASTGGTGELFFGEGSRLTVL.

This clone came up a few times. The chain couples TRBV7-9 to TRBJ2-7; D is possibly TRBD1 (5 bases). The CDR3 is made up of 15 amino acids. The ends were cut back, 0 bases at V and 6 bases at J, with 15 bases in the middle. Germline-derived CDR1 and CDR2 are SEHNR and FQNEAQ (reference sequence). The CDR3 loop reads CASSLAGYRFGEQYF. The CDR3 DNA sequence: TGTGCCAGCAGCTTAGCGGGATACAGGTTCGGCGAGCAGTACTTC.

V and J are TRBV7-9 and TRBJ2-3; TRBD1 might be the D (6 bases). V lost 5 bases, J lost 7 bases, and 22 bases lay in between. This CDR3 contains 16 residues. Looked up from germline, CDR1 is SEHNR and CDR2 is FQNEAQ (reference sequence). The CDR3 protein is CASSPSGQFVVHTQYF. DNA of the CDR3: TGTGCCAGCAGCCCTTCCGGACAGTTCGTGGTGCATACGCAGTATTTT.

V gene TRBV18 combines with J gene TRBJ2-2; D is possibly TRBD2 (5 bases). Looked up from germline, CDR1 is KGHSH and CDR2 is LQKENI. Trimming cost V 0 bases and J 5 bases, with 7 bases left between them. The CDR3 sequence is 14 residues long. CDR3 sequence: CASSPPRDTGELFF. DNA of the CDR3: TGTGCCAGCTCACCACCGAGGGATACCGGGGAGCTGTTTTTT.

The rearrangement uses TRBV19 and TRBJ1-5, with D tentatively TRBD1 (5 bases). CDR3 length equals 15 residues. CDR1 and CDR2 (germline): LNHDA, SQIVND (reference sequence). V shed 6 bases and J shed 4 bases, with 16 bases lying between them. The chain's CDR3 is CASSWRQGINQPQHF. Written as DNA, the CDR3 is TGTGCCAGTAGCTGGCGGCAGGGAATAAATCAGCCCCAGCATTTT. Drawing the rest from reference TRBV19 and TRBJ1-5, the complete variable domain is DGGITQSPKYLFRKEGQNVTLSCEQNLNHDAMYWYRQDPGQGLRLIYYSQIVNDFQKGDIAEGYSVSREKKESFPLTVTSAQKNPTAFYLCASSWRQGINQPQHFGDGTRLSIL.

This clone was detected only a few times. This chain joins TRBV18 and TRBJ1-6; TRBD1 matches at 10 bases. CDR1 is KGHSH and CDR2 is LQKENI in the germline V gene. The CDR3 runs to 17 residues. J was trimmed by 8 bases and V by 3 bases; bases with no gene match: 10. The CDR3 spells CASSPLVSGQGHSPLHF. CDR3 bases: TGTGCCAGCTCACCTTTAGTTTCGGGACAGGGGCATTCACCCCTCCACTTT.

V usage is TRBV9 and J usage is TRBJ2-3, with TRBD2 as a possible D gene (5 bases). The ends were cut back, 0 bases at V and 2 bases at J, with 10 bases in the middle. CDR1 and CDR2 (germline): SGDLS, YYNGEE. This CDR3 region has 15 residues. CDR3 nucleotides: TGTGCCAGCAGCGTAGGGGCGGGCGTCACAGATACGCAGTATTTT. Translation gives CASSVGAGVTDTQYF.

The CDR3, as DNA: TGTGCCACAGGGGCGGGAGTTTCCTACGAGCAGTACTTC. Translation gives CATGAGVSYEQYF. The chain carries TRBV10-3 and TRBJ2-7, with a weak D call TRBD2 (7 bases). V shed 10 bases and J shed 1 base, with 14 bases lying between them. Germline values: CDR1 ENHRY, CDR2 SYGVKD. There are 13 residues in the CDR3.

This rearrangement joins TRBV5-1 to TRBJ2-7; 9 bases agree with TRBD1. CDR3 length equals 15 residues. CDR1 and CDR2 from the germline V gene are SGHRS and YFSETQ. V lost 4 bases, J lost 4 bases, and 9 bases stayed unmatched. The CDR3 DNA follows: TGCGCCAGCAGCCGCTCGGGACAGGGATTATACGAGCAGTACTTC. This translates into CASSRSGQGLYEQYF.

The chain is built from TRBV2 and TRBJ2-7, with 8 bases matching TRBD2. The ends lost 0 bases at V and 1 base at J; junction bases unmatched: 8. The germline gives CDR1 SNHLY, CDR2 FYNNEI. The CDR3 loop spans 17 amino acids. DNA for the CDR3: TGTGCCAGCAGTGAAGCGCGGGGACTAGGGACTTCCTACGAGCAGTACTTC. Translation: CASSEARGLGTSYEQYF.

The CDR3 DNA sequence: TGTGCCAGCAGTTTTATTAGCGGGAGGGTGGGAGATACGCAGTATTTT. Protein product: CASSFISGRVGDTQYF. The chain uses TRBV27 and TRBJ2-3; 11 positions match TRBD2. This CDR3 contains 16 residues. V lost 3 bases, J lost 5 bases, and 7 bases stayed unmatched. Germline assignment: CDR1 MNHEY and CDR2 SMNVEV (reference sequence).